This T cell receptor (beta chain) was sequenced for a study of Ad26.COV2.S vaccination and SARS-CoV-2 variants. Findings and limits, study-wide: CD8+ and CD4+ T cells specific for spike reportedly responded with substantial breadth after vaccination. Vaccine recipients had higher spike-specific TCR breadth than placebo recipients. Vaccine and placebo recipients had similar non-spike TCR breadth.

Using immunoSEQ multiplex PCR, the repertoire was profiled, and TCRdb retains in-frame clones only, with some absent. The sample records 200,000 to 250,000 clones, roughly 90% being singletons. With 4 bases clipped from V and 4 bases from J, the junction kept 2 bases outside the gene matches. CDR1 is SGHTA and CDR2 is FQGTGA in the germline V gene. The CDR3 runs to 13 residues. As regards this clone: Antigen unknown.

As for treatment: roughly 20 received Ad26.COV2.S at low or high dose, single or two shots; roughly five received placebo; per-sample allocation not given. Collection of samples fell on day 63 after the first vaccine or placebo injection. Vaccination employed an Ad26 vector expressing the Wuhan-strain SARS-CoV-2 spike. Sample: peripheral blood, taken in a trial of Ad26.COV2.S vaccine versus placebo. The receptor's source is a person aged 18-65 years who received the Ad26.COV2.S COVID-19 vaccine or a placebo. The J gene is TRBJ2-5, the V gene TRBV7-3, with 8 bases fitting TRBD1. CDR3 nucleotide sequence: TGTGCCAGCAGCTCACAGGGGGGAGAGACCCAGTACTTC. As protein: CASSSQGGETQYF.